This entry lists 11 T cell receptor beta chains sequenced from one sample in a study of PD-1 blockade in classical Hodgkin lymphoma. Documented time point: cycle 4 day 1 (C4D1), after 6 weeks of nivolumab. In every patient, relapse followed autologous stem cell transplantation, while exposure to brentuximab vedotin differed. Magnetic negative selection was used to purify CD4+ T cells from PBMCs that had been thawed. The data were produced by immunoSEQ multiplex PCR, yet TCRdb's version contains in-frame clones alone and is incomplete. The sample yields 32,000 or so clones, 80% to 95% seen once. The source was CD4+ T cells from blood, collected before the fourth cycle of nivolumab. These receptors were obtained from a human donor with classical Hodgkin lymphoma.

The CDR3 reads CSARVRDLSFF. As DNA, the CDR3 is TGCAGTGCTAGGGTCAGGGATCTCTCTTTCTTT. The chain links TRBV20-1 to TRBJ1-1; D is perhaps TRBD1 (5 bases). This CDR3 has 11 amino acids. The V end was cut by 3 bases, the J end by 12 bases, with 14 bases between. The germline CDR1 and CDR2 sequences are DFQATT and SNEGSKA (reference sequence).

This clone has a single count. The chain recombines TRBV2 with TRBJ1-1, with TRBD1 identical over 10 bases. The length of the CDR3 is 15 residues. V dropped 4 bases and J dropped 5; count of bases not matched to a gene: 7. From germline, CDR1 is SNHLY and CDR2 FYNNEI. CDR3 loop: CASSGRDRGGTEAFF. CDR3 coding DNA: TGTGCCAGCAGTGGCCGGGACAGGGGTGGGACTGAAGCTTTCTTT.

This chain connects TRBV2 to TRBJ1-5; 7 bases match TRBD1. CDR1 SNHLY and CDR2 FYNNEI come from the germline V gene. The J segment lost 2 bases and the V segment lost 5 bases, leaving 9 bases of the junction unmatched. This CDR3 is built from 16 residues. Written as DNA, the CDR3 is TGTGCCAGCAGTCCCTGGGGGCAGGGGGGCAATCAGCCCCAGCATTTT. Translated, it gives CASSPWGQGGNQPQHF.

The CDR3 coding sequence is TGTGCCAGCAGCGCCTTCATGACTAGCCGGGGGGGCCAAGAGACCCAGTACTTC. Its protein is CASSAFMTSRGGQETQYF. The V gene is TRBV9, the J gene TRBJ2-5, with 8 bases matching TRBD2. The CDR3 loop spans 18 amino acids. Germline CDR1 is SGDLS and CDR2 is YYNGEE. V shed 3 bases, J shed 1 base, and the junction held 14 bases outside the gene matches.

This clone appeared once. The chain combines TRBV6-6 with TRBJ1-1, with D possibly TRBD1 on 6 matching bases. This CDR3 has 15 amino acids. Germline CDR1 reads MNHNY; CDR2 reads SVGAGI (reference sequence). V was pared by 8 bases and J by 1 base, with 17 bases between. CDR3 residues: CASRETGARNTEAFF. CDR3 sequence (DNA): TGTGCCAGCCGGGAAACGGGGGCCCGGAACACTGAAGCTTTCTTT.

The chain has TRBV6-1 and TRBJ2-1, with D unresolved. With 0 bases removed from V and 3 bases from J, the gap between germline ends came to 12 bases. Germline-derived CDR1 and CDR2 are MNHNS and SASEGT. CDR3 length: 16 amino acids. The CDR3 loop reads CASSEAVLRDYNEQFF. CDR3 in DNA: TGTGCCAGCAGTGAAGCGGTCCTACGCGACTACAATGAGCAGTTCTTC.

The chain has TRBV5-1 and TRBJ2-6; D gene ambiguous. Trimming stripped 0 bases from V and 2 bases from J, with 15 bases between. Germline V lookup: CDR1 SGHRS, CDR2 YFSETQ. The CDR3 covers 18 residues. The CDR3 spells CASSLVGLDSPGANVLTF. The CDR3 DNA follows: TGCGCCAGCAGCTTGGTAGGGTTAGATAGTCCTGGGGCCAACGTCCTGACTTTC.

This chain joins TRBV29-1 and TRBJ2-3; D is undetermined. CDR1 is SQVTM and CDR2 is ANQGSEA in the germline V gene. There are 15 residues in the CDR3. Trimming stripped 5 bases from V and 0 bases from J, with 15 bases between. The CDR3 nucleotides are TGCAGCGTTAACCACCCCGCAGCTAGCACAGATACGCAGTATTTT. Translating gives CSVNHPAASTDTQYF.

The V call is TRBV30, the J call TRBJ1-2, with a weak D call TRBD1 (6 bases). V lost 0 bases and J lost 4, with 9 bases in between. CDR3 length: 13 amino acids. Germline V gene sequence: CDR1 GTSNPN, CDR2 SVGIG (reference sequence). Here the CDR3 reads CAWSVGTPYGYTF. DNA of the CDR3: TGTGCCTGGAGTGTAGGGACACCCTATGGCTACACCTTC. The entire variable domain, with the rest obtained from reference TRBV30 and TRBJ1-2, is as follows: SQTIHQWPATLVQPVGSPLSLECTVEGTSNPNLYWYRQAAGRGLQLLFYSVGIGQISSEVPQNLSASRPQDRQFILSSKKLLLSDSGFYLCAWSVGTPYGYTFGSGTRLTVV.

The genes are TRBV6-4 and TRBJ1-3; D gene uncertain. Trimming removed 5 bases at V and 0 bases at J, with 11 bases between. Germline V gives CDR1 MRHNA, CDR2 SNTAGT. This CDR3 region has 15 residues. CDR3 in amino acids: CASSPDRNSGNTIYF. The CDR3 DNA sequence: TGTGCCAGCAGTCCCGACCGCAACTCTGGAAACACCATATATTTT.

The rearrangement uses TRBV25-1 and TRBJ2-7; TRBD1 agrees at 8 bases. Germline-derived CDR1 and CDR2 are MGHDK and SYGVNS. The CDR3 runs to 16 residues. Trimming removed 0 bases from V and 3 bases from J; junction bases left unmatched: 7. This CDR3 reads CASSEYMRTGSYEQYF. Here the CDR3 DNA reads TGTGCCAGCAGTGAATACATGAGGACAGGGAGCTACGAGCAGTACTTC.